This T cell receptor beta chain appears in the sequencing data of a study of cytomegalovirus exposure and HLA in healthy donors (dated by TCRdb to 2016 to 2017). Describing the broader study: An earlier analysis of approximately 590 of the donors reported 250 to 300 Gb of sequence data and some 120 million unique TCR beta sequences from approximately 180 million T cells. The number of donors typed differed by locus, with roughly 629-640 for A, B, C, DRB1 and DQB1, roughly 520 for DQA1, nearly 610 for DPA1, and over 400 for DPB1. HLA typing covered class I and class II loci at four-digit resolution. A handful of DR-DQ haplotypes were handled as single units for association and clustering because linkage in the cohort was strong. Donor age, sex, ethnicity and CMV serostatus were compiled alongside the repertoire data. Across 300 to 500 genotyped donors of the cohort, an average of approximately 220,000 unique TCR beta nucleotide sequences per donor were sequenced, and roughly a sixth of those sequences were non-productive. To predict cytomegalovirus infection status, the study combined high-throughput TCR immunosequencing, statistical association of individual TCRs with disease status, and machine learning. A later analysis re-analyzed previously published TCR beta repertoires from several hundred donors and added high-resolution HLA genotyping to study TCR occurrence patterns. Along with the approximately 620-subject first cohort, a separate validation cohort of approximately 110 different subjects was used. An earlier analysis of 587 of the donors used high-throughput TCR beta sequencing to judge whether each TCR beta V gene segment behaved as functional or pseudogenic. An early release covering 550 to 650 HLA-typed donors comprised about 300 gigabases of sequencing data and some 79 million unique TCR sequences. The study aimed to test whether signatures of past pathogen exposure could be identified by cataloging public T cell receptors. Every discovery cohort repertoire had been produced on one sequencing platform. In a later genetic analysis, genome-wide SNP genotypes for about 60% of the 666 donors were used, and that subset was treated as a discovery cohort. Of the 350 to 450 genotyped donors, approximately 83% fell in the genetic ancestry cluster associated with self-reported Caucasian donors. Rather than drawing on any new phenotypic data, the later analysis identified candidate immune exposures from TCR beta sequences and the way those sequences occurred across donors. The study profiled the T cell repertoires of 666 subjects by immunosequencing and related them to cytomegalovirus serostatus.

Worth noting for this clone: The clone's antigen remains unknown. Per-nucleotide qualities are absent, and no much larger clonotype sits a single base away.

The cohort was made up of roughly 670 healthy bone marrow donors. At the time of sampling, all cohort members were nominally healthy, though unrecorded immune exposures were likely present. The donor tested CMV seropositive and was one of the 289 seropositive cohort members. Each donor provided a peripheral blood sample, and peripheral blood mononuclear cells were used for TCR beta sequencing. Genomic DNA extraction from the blood cell samples was performed with the Qiagen DNeasy Blood Extraction Kit. The paper's findings and limits, for the study overall: A later analysis found that TCR association rates varied across HLA loci, with DRB1 alleles showing the most associated TCRs and HLA-C alleles the fewest. The earlier analysis of about 600 of the donors excluded 15 to 20 rarely observed V segments, including chromosome 9 orphons, because counts were too low. Strong co-occurrence of HLA alleles, especially DR and DQ, made assigning TCR associations to individual alleles difficult. In vitro tests confirmed that a few of the cytomegalovirus-associated TCR beta chains recognize cytomegalovirus antigens. A cluster of highly shared sequence variants was judged likely to represent a technical artifact of the sequencing pipeline. Correlated functional status among segregating V segments might reflect linkage disequilibrium, but an unknown experimental factor could not be ruled out. Immune exposure information for the cohort was limited to CMV serostatus. A further reported finding was that TCR beta sequences accurately predicted the HLA-A and HLA-B alleles for most subjects in the first cohort. Because HLA typing was missing for some donors at each locus, association tests included only the typed subset. According to a later analysis, parvovirus B19, influenza, CMV and Epstein-Barr virus appeared linked to several top co-occurrence clusters. In an earlier analysis of fewer than 700 of the donors, most TCR beta V segments appeared in productive rearrangements about 87% or about 30% of the time, broadly matching IMGT annotations. Specific HLA alleles were associated with 18,000 or so TCR beta sequences at a false discovery rate of 0.05 in a later analysis. It was suggested by the authors that the approach could potentially be generalized to other disease states and immunological phenotypes. The study gave a list of over 150 TCR beta chains associated with cytomegalovirus. Compared with equally common non-associated chains, HLA-associated TCR beta chains in a later analysis were more clonally expanded and had lower generation probabilities. This cohort had only TCR beta chains sequenced, and the lack of alpha or paired-chain data limited which features could be detected. The presence/absence analyses assumed that sequencing depth was roughly uniform across donors, and that assumption may not be true. A later genetic analysis reported fewer N-insertions in productive TCRs among donors in an Asian-associated ancestry cluster than the roughly 700-donor mean. Cytomegalovirus status was reported to be diagnosed by the classifier with high specificity and sensitivity in both the original and validation cohorts. In a later genetic analysis, a missense DCLRE1C variant was associated with V-gene and J-gene trimming of TCR beta chains, and the association was replicated in an independent cohort. According to a later analysis, most CMV-associated TCR beta chains appeared to be HLA-restricted, and the HLA associations seemed to be driven largely by CMV exposure. The 87-base-pair reads could not distinguish some IMGT-functional V segments, including TRBV6-2 and TRBV6-3, so those segments were excluded. Most TCR sequences were seen in very few donors, while some public TCRs were found in many individuals.

The library was generated by the immunoSEQ multiplex PCR assay. The multiplex PCR relied on a mix of 60 forward primers for TCR Vbeta segments and 13 reverse primers for TCR Jbeta segments. A multiplex PCR assay on genomic DNA amplified the CDR3 region of rearranged TCR beta genes. Amplified TCR beta libraries were sequenced as 87-base-pair reads on the Illumina HiSeq System. Per the source publication's procedure: In a later analysis, tens of millions of unique TCR beta chains were counted across the 650 to 700 repertoires, and roughly 10 million of these chains were shared by at least two donors. A nearest-neighbor algorithm error-corrected the raw reads and collapsed the reads into unique sequences, merging closely related sequences to remove PCR and sequencing errors. Alignment of CDR3 sequences to IMGT reference sequences was used to assign V, D and J gene segments. For a sequence to be retained, at least a six-nucleotide match to both a V gene segment and a J gene segment was required. A rearrangement counted as productive if the CDR3 had no stop codons and remained in frame with V and J, and every other rearrangement counted as non-productive. CDR3 was defined by IMGT convention, running from the second conserved V-encoded cysteine to the conserved J-encoded phenylalanine. In an earlier analysis of approximately 590 of the donors, sequences lacking an unambiguous match to a single V gene segment were excluded. In an earlier analysis of approximately 560 of the donors, a V segment was called functional when productive rearrangements were above 56.7%, and segregating when the standard deviation between donors exceeded 5%. A statistical classification framework was developed to diagnose cytomegalovirus status using the catalog of TCR beta chain sequences. In a later analysis, V and J genes were assigned by comparing TCR nucleotide sequences against IMGT/GENE-DB human TR gene sequences. The TCRdist pipeline was used in a later analysis to assign CDR3 sequences and most-parsimonious VDJ recombination scenarios. In a later analysis, each TCR beta chain was defined by its CDR3 amino acid sequence together with its V-gene family, and reads lacking a unique V-gene family were excluded. In a later analysis, 550 to 650 highly shared, low-generation-probability nucleotide sequences were removed to address suspected cross-contamination and a sequencing artifact. In a later analysis, a clonal expansion index for each public chain was calculated from normalized within-repertoire ranks of inferred template counts. Generation probabilities in a later analysis came from a VDJ recombination model fitted to out-of-frame rearrangements, and those results were checked against IGoR. Hypergeometric tests were used in a later analysis to score TCR-TCR, TCR-HLA and TCR-CMV co-occurrence, with a repertoire-size bias correction applied to the TCR pairs. In a later analysis, false discovery rates were estimated by permuting HLA or CMV assignments 20 times. In a later analysis, co-occurring TCRs were grouped using DBSCAN, and TCRdist sequence similarity was added for clustering within HLA-allele-positive subsets. For co-occurrence clustering, repertoires with fewer than 30,000 or more than 120,000 public chains were excluded, along with five or six repertoires with anomalous nucleotide sharing. TCRdb carries this immuneACCESS record with in-frame sequences only. Its versions omit some clonotypes, under half of them owing to an unresolved V gene in the studies checked, with the rest unexplained. V and J calls and clone size are as listed in that table; D and trimming were resolved from the DNA. In this sample the table shows roughly 100,000 clones, 70% to 80% of which occur a single time. The ten biggest clones cover 19% of the sample.

The germline V gene (reference sequence) yields GTSNPN for CDR1 and SVGIG for CDR2. Inclusive of the bounding cysteine and phenylalanine, the CDR3 is 13 residues long. The DNA shown is the 39-base CDR3, in frame from base 1. Clipping removes 1 base from V and 7 bases from J, with 3 as the unmatched junction base count. The chain couples TRBV30 to TRBJ1-4; 7 central bases correspond to TRBD1. The sequencing sample was made of PBMCs. The sequence came from an older woman in good health and CMV-seropositive. The bases are TGTGCCTGGAGTGATGCAGGGGGTGAAAAACTGTTTTTT. Its translation reads: CAWSDAGGEKLFF.